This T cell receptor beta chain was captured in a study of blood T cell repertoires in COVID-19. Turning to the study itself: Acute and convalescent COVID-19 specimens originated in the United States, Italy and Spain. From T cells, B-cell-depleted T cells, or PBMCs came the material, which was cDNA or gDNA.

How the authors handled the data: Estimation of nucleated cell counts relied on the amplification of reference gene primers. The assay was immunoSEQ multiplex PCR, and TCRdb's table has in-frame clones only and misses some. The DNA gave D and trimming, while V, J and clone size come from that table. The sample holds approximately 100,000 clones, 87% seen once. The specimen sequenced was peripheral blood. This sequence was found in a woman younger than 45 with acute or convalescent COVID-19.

The CDR3 sequence is CASSSQGWANEKLFF. The DNA of the CDR3 is TGCGCCAGCAGCTCTCAGGGGTGGGCTAATGAAAAACTGTTTTTT. The chain links TRBV5-1 to TRBJ1-4, with D possibly being TRBD1 (6 bases). The CDR3 spans 15 residues. Looked up from germline, CDR1 is SGHRS and CDR2 is YFSETQ. The V end lost 3 bases, the J end lost 3 bases, and 12 bases lay between the germline ends.